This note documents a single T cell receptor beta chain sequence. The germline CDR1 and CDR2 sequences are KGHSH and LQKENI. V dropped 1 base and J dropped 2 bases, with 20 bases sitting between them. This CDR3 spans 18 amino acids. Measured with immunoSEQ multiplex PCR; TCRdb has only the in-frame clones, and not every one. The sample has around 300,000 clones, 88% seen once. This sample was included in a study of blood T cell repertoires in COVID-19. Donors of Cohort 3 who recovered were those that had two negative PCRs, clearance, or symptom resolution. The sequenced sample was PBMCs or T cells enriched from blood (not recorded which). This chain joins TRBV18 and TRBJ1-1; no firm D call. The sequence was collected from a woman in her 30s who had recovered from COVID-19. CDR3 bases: TGTGCCAGCTCACCACGTTGGGAGTCGCGGCCCTTAAACACTGAAGCTTTCTTT. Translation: CASSPRWESRPLNTEAFF. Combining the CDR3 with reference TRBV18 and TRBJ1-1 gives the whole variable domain NAGVMQNPRHLVRRRGQEARLRCSPMKGHSHVYWYRQLPEEGLKFMVYLQKENIIDESGMPKERFSAEFPKEGPSILRIQQVVRGDSAAYFCASSPRWESRPLNTEAFFGQGTRLTVV.